The clone carrying this T cell receptor (beta chain) showed up just once. Its antigen remains unknown. Measured with immunoSEQ multiplex PCR; TCRdb has only the in-frame clones, and not every one. This table holds about 2,200,000 clones, roughly 91% found once. The record originates from a study of shared clonotypes between healthy human individuals. Turning to the study itself: The donor group consisted of a couple of women and a few men, aged 18 to 49.

Notes on the study in general: Naive subsets typically showed greater estimated richness than memory subsets.

Germline V gene lookup returns CDR1 MNHEY and CDR2 SVGAGI. The germline V and J ends were trimmed by 4 bases and 5 bases, with 8 bases remaining between them. The CDR3 has 13 amino acids. Terminally differentiated effector memory CD45RA+ cells were excluded from the naive CD8 cells, which were CD45RO-negative and positively selected for CCR7. The receptor was isolated from a man aged 18 to 30 in good health. Some clones in this sample may be carry-over from other donors' samples. This chain connects TRBV6-5 to TRBJ2-2; D remains ambiguous. Material for sequencing was naive CD8+ T cells from PBMCs. The CDR3, as DNA: TGTGCCAGCAGTTCCAAGATAACCGGGGAGCTGTTTTTT. This translates into CASSSKITGELFF.